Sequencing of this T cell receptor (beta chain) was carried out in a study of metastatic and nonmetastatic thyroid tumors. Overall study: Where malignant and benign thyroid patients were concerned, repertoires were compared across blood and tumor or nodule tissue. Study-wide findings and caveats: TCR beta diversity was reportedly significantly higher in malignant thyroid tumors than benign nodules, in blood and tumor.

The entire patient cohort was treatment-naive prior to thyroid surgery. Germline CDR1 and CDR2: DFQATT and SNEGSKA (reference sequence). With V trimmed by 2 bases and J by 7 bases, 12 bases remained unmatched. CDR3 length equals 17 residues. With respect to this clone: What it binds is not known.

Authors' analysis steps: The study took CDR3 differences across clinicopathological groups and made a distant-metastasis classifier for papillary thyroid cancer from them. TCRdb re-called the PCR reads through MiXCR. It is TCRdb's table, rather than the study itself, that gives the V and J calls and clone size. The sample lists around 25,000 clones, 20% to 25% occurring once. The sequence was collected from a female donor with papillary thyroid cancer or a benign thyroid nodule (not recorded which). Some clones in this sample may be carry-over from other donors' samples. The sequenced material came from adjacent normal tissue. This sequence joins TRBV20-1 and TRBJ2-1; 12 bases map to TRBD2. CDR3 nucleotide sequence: TGCAGTGCTAGAACCCCACTAGCGGGAGGCCAATCAAATGAGCAGTTCTTC. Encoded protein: CSARTPLAGGQSNEQFF.